This TCR beta chain comes out of a study of shared clonotypes between healthy human individuals. Overall study findings and caveats: A reduction in generation probabilities was seen for non-shared clonotypes relative to those shared by all four donors. Despite large depth, sorted-subset datasets appeared incompletely sequenced.

Deep-level assay runs were performed. Some clones are missing from TCRdb's copy, which holds only in-frame ones; the method was immunoSEQ multiplex PCR. The sample carries about 1.1 million clones, around 82% recorded once. As to this clone: Its antigen is not known. A clone one base away is much larger, so this may be a read error.

The receptor comes from a man between 18 and 35 years old in good health. Some clones in this sample may be carry-over from other donors' samples. Material: memory CD4+ T cells from PBMCs. As to subset: CD45RA-negative fraction.

The CDR3 is CASRSGTDTGELFF. The CDR3 DNA follows: TGTGCCAGCAGGTCAGGGACGGACACCGGGGAGCTGTTTTTT. V gene TRBV6-4 combines with J gene TRBJ2-2, with D perhaps given as TRBD1 or TRBD2 (5 bases each). V lost 6 bases and J 3 bases, leaving 11 bases between the germline ends. Germline CDR1 and CDR2: MRHNA and SNTAGT. The CDR3 covers 14 residues.